The 32 T cell receptor beta chains listed next were all sequenced from one sample in a study of blood T cell repertoires in COVID-19. TCRdb's table, derived via immunoSEQ multiplex PCR, lists solely in-frame clones and lacks some. The sample lists about 250,000 clones; almost 90% were seen once. The sequenced sample was peripheral blood. These receptors came from an elderly man with acute or convalescent COVID-19.

The chain uses TRBV18 and TRBJ2-5; 7 nucleotides line up with TRBD2. The V segment lost 3 bases and the J segment 2 bases; nucleotides outside the gene matches: 18. The V gene's germline CDR1 is KGHSH and CDR2 LQKENI. This CDR3 region has 19 residues. The CDR3, as DNA: TGTGCCAGCTCACCCACGCCTCCTAGCGGAGGACGGTATCAAGAGACCCAGTACTTC. Translating it yields CASSPTPPSGGRYQETQYF.

This chain links TRBV7-2 with TRBJ1-4; no definite D call. The V and J ends lost 4 bases and 3 bases respectively, with 12 bases between them. The CDR3 contains 15 residues. Germline CDR1 reads SGHTA; CDR2 reads FQGNSA. The CDR3 loop reads CASSYGVGANEKLFF. The CDR3 DNA reads TGTGCCAGCAGCTACGGGGTGGGAGCTAATGAAAAACTGTTTTTT.

The chain recombines TRBV5-5 with TRBJ2-6, with a weak D call TRBD2 (6 bases). The CDR3 consists of 17 residues. From germline, CDR1 is SGHKS and CDR2 YYEKEE (reference sequence). V lost 8 bases and J 0 bases, leaving 18 bases between the germline ends. CDR3 coding DNA: TGTGCCAGTAGCGGAGGACGGATGAGCTCTGGGGCCAACGTCCTGACTTTC. Residues: CASSGGRMSSGANVLTF.

The chain carries TRBV25-1 and TRBJ2-5; D possibly corresponds to TRBD2 (6 bases). Trimming took off 4 bases at V and 10 bases at J, with 16 bases between the two ends. Germline CDR1 and CDR2: MGHDK and SYGVNS. The CDR3 covers 13 residues. The CDR3 DNA follows: TGTGCCAGCAGTGCCCAAGGGACTCTCCGCCAGTACTTC. Translation gives CASSAQGTLRQYF.

Written as DNA, the CDR3 is TGTGCCAGCAGCTTAGGGGGGAGCGTCCAAGAGACCCAGTACTTC. Translation: CASSLGGSVQETQYF. The V call is TRBV7-3, the J call TRBJ2-5, with D perhaps TRBD2 (6 bases). V lost 2 bases and J 1 base, leaving 11 bases between the germline ends. Germline V gene sequence: CDR1 SGHTA, CDR2 FQGTGA. The CDR3 sequence is 15 residues long.

This chain's CDR3 is CASSRAGGNYGYTF. CDR3 bases: TGTGCCAGTAGTAGAGCAGGGGGGAACTATGGCTACACCTTC. The rearrangement links TRBV19 to TRBJ1-2, with 7 nucleotides matching TRBD1. V lost 4 bases to trimming and J lost 2 bases; unmatched junction nucleotides: 4. This CDR3 region has 14 residues. CDR1 and CDR2 (germline): LNHDA, SQIVND (reference sequence).

This clone was seen once. The sample has other DNA sequences that encode this CDR3 too. The V and J genes are TRBV19 and TRBJ2-7, with 10 bases that match TRBD2. Per germline, CDR1 LNHDA and CDR2 SQIVND (reference sequence). Losses at the gene ends were 6 bases for V and 6 bases for J; bases not matched to a gene: 11. The CDR3 runs to 15 residues. The CDR3 loop is CASSPLGLAEVEQYF. The CDR3 region has the DNA TGTGCCAGTAGCCCCTTAGGACTAGCGGAAGTCGAGCAGTACTTC.

This chain joins TRBV5-6 and TRBJ2-1; 13 bases match TRBD2. The V segment lost 6 bases and the J segment 7 bases; nucleotides outside the gene matches: 16. This CDR3 spans 18 amino acids. Per the germline V gene, CDR1 is SGHDT and CDR2 is YYEEEE. The CDR3 nucleotides are TGTGCCAGCATCCTTTGGGCCCCTATGACTAGCGGGAGGAATGAGCAGTTCTTC. Its translation: CASILWAPMTSGRNEQFF.

The chain combines TRBV15 with TRBJ1-2; 7 positions agree with TRBD1. Germline trimming cut 0 bases from V and 4 bases from J; bases unmatched to any gene: 8. The germline V gene has CDR1 LNHNV and CDR2 YYDKDF (reference sequence). The CDR3 length is 16 residues. CDR3 nucleotides: TGTGCCACCAGCAGAGATCGGGCAGGGGGAGGCTATGGCTACACCTTC. Its protein product is CATSRDRAGGGYGYTF.

The V gene is TRBV5-1, the J gene TRBJ2-1, with 13 bases that match TRBD2. In germline, CDR1 is SGHRS, CDR2 YFSETQ. This CDR3 region has 16 residues. After removal of 2 bases from V and 7 bases from J, the junction contained 6 bases not matched to a gene. As DNA, the CDR3 is TGCGCCAGCAGCTTCATAGGACTAGCGGGAGAGAATGAGCAGTTCTTC. It is translated as CASSFIGLAGENEQFF.

This chain uses TRBV7-9 with TRBJ1-1, with 9 bases matching TRBD1. The ends lost 4 bases at V and 9 bases at J; junction bases unmatched: 6. Germline values: CDR1 SEHNR, CDR2 FQNEAQ (reference sequence). The CDR3 length is 13 residues. The CDR3 region is CASSSGQGRKAFF. The CDR3 region has the DNA TGTGCCAGCAGCTCGGGACAGGGACGGAAAGCTTTCTTT. The complete variable domain, with remaining parts taken from reference TRBV7-9 and TRBJ1-1, reads DTGVSQNPRHKITKRGQNVTFRCDPISEHNRLYWYRQTLGQGPEFLTYFQNEAQLEKSRLLSDRFSAERPKGSFSTLEIQRTEQGDSAMYLCASSSGQGRKAFFGQGTRLTVV.

This clone was recorded only once. The chain is built from TRBV6-2 or TRBV6-3 and TRBJ2-3, with TRBD2 matching over 15 bases. Germline values: CDR1 MNHEY, CDR2 SVGEGT. The CDR3 loop spans 16 amino acids. Germline trimming cut 4 bases from V and 8 bases from J; bases unmatched to any gene: 7. For the CDR3, the DNA is TGTGCCAGCAGTTTATCCGGGACTAGCGGGAGGCCTACGCAGTATTTT. Translating it yields CASSLSGTSGRPTQYF.

The chain employs TRBV2 and TRBJ1-1, with TRBD1 identical over 7 bases. This CDR3 comprises 16 residues. V shed 2 bases, J shed 8 bases, and the junction held 14 bases outside the gene matches. From germline, CDR1 is SNHLY and CDR2 FYNNEI. CDR3: CASSERGLGGGVEAFF. The CDR3 coding sequence is TGTGCCAGCAGTGAAAGGGGGCTTGGAGGGGGTGTAGAAGCTTTCTTT.

The chain has TRBV28 and TRBJ2-4; 12 nucleotides line up with TRBD2. V was pared by 4 bases and J by 0 bases, with 4 bases of the junction left unmatched. Germline lookup yields CDR1 MDHEN and CDR2 SYDVKM. The CDR3 runs 17 residues. The DNA of the CDR3 is TGTGCCAGCAGTTCCGGACTAGCGGGACTAGCCAAAAACATTCAGTACTTC. This sequence encodes CASSSGLAGLAKNIQYF.

The table lists this clone with a count of one. V and J are TRBV15 and TRBJ2-5; 9 bases match TRBD1. The CDR3 is made up of 13 amino acids. With V trimmed by 5 bases and J by 5 bases, 3 bases remained unmatched. In germline, CDR1 is LNHNV, CDR2 YYDKDF (reference sequence). Written as DNA, the CDR3 is TGTGCCACCAGCTGGACAGGGGAGGAGACCCAGTACTTC. It encodes CATSWTGEETQYF.

The chain joins TRBV2 to TRBJ1-1; perhaps TRBD1 as D (5 bases). V was cut by 5 bases and J by 3 bases, with 13 bases left in between. From germline, CDR1 is SNHLY and CDR2 FYNNEI. The CDR3 has 14 residues. In DNA, the CDR3 is TGTGCCAGCAGTTGGACGGCGGGGGACACTGAAGCTTTCTTT. Its translation: CASSWTAGDTEAFF.

This clone has just one count. The CDR3 DNA sequence: TGTGCCAGCAGTGACTACAGGGAAGGGACCGGGGAGCTGTTTTTT. Translating it yields CASSDYREGTGELFF. The rearrangement uses TRBV6-2 or TRBV6-3 and TRBJ2-2; possibly TRBD1 for D (6 bases). Looked up from germline, CDR1 is MNHEY and CDR2 is SVGEGT. V was trimmed by 5 bases and J by 5 bases, leaving 15 bases between them. The CDR3 runs to 15 residues.

V and J are TRBV19 and TRBJ1-5; D gene unclear. The CDR3 loop spans 19 amino acids. Looked up from germline, CDR1 is LNHDA and CDR2 is SQIVND (reference sequence). V lost 1 base to trimming and J lost 5 bases, with 24 bases between them. CDR3 in amino acids: CASSIVGMSPKEVHQPQHF. CDR3 coding DNA: TGTGCCAGTAGTATAGTTGGGATGAGCCCCAAGGAGGTACATCAGCCCCAGCATTTT. Complete variable domain (other parts from reference TRBV19 and TRBJ1-5): DGGITQSPKYLFRKEGQNVTLSCEQNLNHDAMYWYRQDPGQGLRLIYYSQIVNDFQKGDIAEGYSVSREKKESFPLTVTSAQKNPTAFYLCASSIVGMSPKEVHQPQHFGDGTRLSIL.

The chain recombines TRBV7-9 with TRBJ1-5, with 7 positions matching TRBD1. This CDR3 comprises 16 residues. Trimming removed 5 bases from V and 6 bases from J; junction bases left unmatched: 13. From germline, CDR1 is SEHNR and CDR2 FQNEAQ (reference sequence). In DNA form, the CDR3 reads TGTGCCAGCAGCCAGTTCCTTGGGACAGTGTCTCAGCCCCAGCATTTT. It codes for CASSQFLGTVSQPQHF.

This clone appeared once. V is TRBV6-2 or TRBV6-3 and J is TRBJ2-1; the D gene is possibly TRBD2 (7 bases). This CDR3 spans 15 amino acids. The V gene's germline CDR1 is MNHEY and CDR2 SVGEGT. Trimming removed 5 bases at V and 5 bases at J, with 16 bases between. CDR3 sequence: CASSQSSGGHNEQFF. CDR3 DNA sequence: TGTGCCAGCAGTCAATCGTCGGGGGGCCACAATGAGCAGTTCTTC.

The chain recombines TRBV9 with TRBJ2-3, with D uncertain. V lost 0 bases to trimming and J lost 0 bases, with 8 bases between them. This CDR3 comprises 15 residues. CDR1 SGDLS and CDR2 YYNGEE come from the germline V gene. CDR3 region: CASSVVAVSTDTQYF. The CDR3 DNA reads TGTGCCAGCAGCGTAGTGGCCGTTAGCACAGATACGCAGTATTTT.

This clone was counted a single time. V is TRBV3-1 (or the pseudogene TRBV3-2) and J is TRBJ2-1; TRBD1 matches at 12 bases. Germline CDR1 is LGHDT and CDR2 is YNNKEL (reference sequence). Germline trimming cut 2 bases from V and 7 bases from J; bases unmatched to any gene: 6. This CDR3 has 16 residues. CDR3 coding DNA: TGTGCCAGCAGCCAATTGGGACAGGGGGCGCGTAATGAGCAGTTCTTC. This codes for CASSQLGQGARNEQFF.

The V call is TRBV5-6, the J call TRBJ2-4; 9 bases are shared with TRBD1. V was clipped by 2 bases and J by 9 bases; unmatched bases: 6. Germline CDR1 is SGHDT and CDR2 is YYEEEE. There are 14 residues in the CDR3. The CDR3 protein is CASSFGTGPGIQYF. The CDR3 DNA sequence: TGTGCCAGCAGCTTTGGGACAGGGCCGGGCATTCAGTACTTC.

The chain joins TRBV5-5 to TRBJ2-3; D uncertain. Germline-derived CDR1 and CDR2 are SGHKS and YYEKEE (reference sequence). CDR3 length: 16 amino acids. V dropped 0 bases and J dropped 1 base, with 12 bases sitting between them. CDR3 sequence reads: CASSLVGLRGTDTQYF. The CDR3 DNA is TGTGCCAGCAGCTTGGTCGGTCTCCGGGGCACAGATACGCAGTATTTT.

The V call is TRBV19, the J call TRBJ2-1, with 11 positions matching TRBD2. CDR1 is LNHDA, CDR2 SQIVND, per germline (reference sequence). CDR3 length equals 16 residues. V gave up 8 bases and J gave up 9 bases; unmatched junction bases: 15. The DNA of the CDR3 is TGTGCCAGTTCTGGGACTAGCGGAACCTACCCCGGTGAGCAGTTCTTC. Residues: CASSGTSGTYPGEQFF.

The table lists this clone with a few counts. The chain joins TRBV5-1 to TRBJ1-6; perhaps TRBD1 as D (5 bases). Trimming left V 1 base short and J 6 bases short, with 11 bases between. Germline assignment: CDR1 SGHRS and CDR2 YFSETQ. The CDR3 covers 15 residues. CDR3 bases: TGCGCCAGCAGCTTGACAGGAGGGGCTAATTCACCCCTCCACTTT. Its protein product is CASSLTGGANSPLHF.

The V and J genes are TRBV4-2 and TRBJ2-5, with D perhaps matching TRBD2 (6 bases). Germline values: CDR1 LGHNA, CDR2 YNFKEQ. The V end lost 1 base, the J end lost 4 bases, and 13 bases lay between the germline ends. The CDR3 covers 15 residues. The CDR3 protein is CASSQVRAGIETQYF. The CDR3 region has the DNA TGTGCCAGCAGCCAAGTAAGGGCGGGGATAGAGACCCAGTACTTC.

The rearrangement joins TRBV6-5 to TRBJ1-3; TRBD1 might be the D (6 bases). This CDR3 is built from 11 residues. V was cut by 6 bases and J by 8 bases, with 8 bases left in between. The germline CDR1 and CDR2 sequences are MNHEY and SVGAGI. The CDR3 is CASRHRDTIYF. CDR3 nucleotide sequence: TGTGCCAGCAGACACAGGGACACCATATATTTT.

The gene calls are TRBV19 and TRBJ1-2; the D gene is possibly TRBD1 (6 bases). Between the trimmed V and J ends, which lost 7 bases and 8 bases, there was a span of 20 bases. In germline, CDR1 is LNHDA, CDR2 SQIVND (reference sequence). The CDR3 extends over 14 amino acids. The CDR3 DNA reads as TGTGCCAGTACGTGGACTGCTTTTGGGGGCGGCTACACCTTC. Its translation is CASTWTAFGGGYTF.

This clone was observed a few times. The gene calls are TRBV11-2 and TRBJ2-3; D ambiguous. V lost 11 bases to trimming and J lost 6 bases, with 15 bases between them. CDR3 length equals 12 residues. Looked up from germline, CDR1 is SGHAT and CDR2 is FQNNGV. The CDR3 DNA is TGTGCCGCGAAAGGATCCAGGGATACGCAGTATTTT. This translates into CAAKGSRDTQYF. The variable domain in full, with the rest retrieved from reference TRBV11-2 and TRBJ2-3, is EAGVAQSPRYKIIEKRQSVAFWCNPISGHATLYWYQQILGQGPKLLIQFQNNGVVDDSQLPKDRFSAERLKGVDSTLKIQPAKLEDSAVYLCAAKGSRDTQYFGPGTRLTVL.

The chain is built from TRBV11-2 and TRBJ2-7, with TRBD1 matching 7 bases. Per germline, CDR1 SGHAT and CDR2 FQNNGV. This CDR3 is built from 13 residues. J was trimmed by 4 bases and V by 4 bases; bases with no gene match: 4. As DNA, the CDR3 is TGTGCCAGCAGCTACGGGACAGCTTACGAGCAGTACTTC. This gives the protein CASSYGTAYEQYF.

The chain joins TRBV5-1 to TRBJ2-7, with 8 nucleotides matching TRBD1. The germline gives CDR1 SGHRS, CDR2 YFSETQ. CDR3 length equals 15 residues. Trimming at V came to 0 bases and at J to 11 bases, leaving 13 bases not matched to a gene. The CDR3 loop is CASSLAPGQEKAKYF. The CDR3 DNA sequence: TGCGCCAGCAGCTTGGCACCGGGACAGGAAAAGGCAAAGTACTTC.